The source of this T cell receptor beta chain is a study of cytomegalovirus exposure and HLA in healthy donors. This CDR3 comprises 14 residues. V lost 5 bases and J 2 bases, leaving 12 bases between the germline ends. Germline V gene sequence: CDR1 SEHNR, CDR2 FQNEAQ (reference sequence). Study observations and caveats: Specificity of three CMV-associated chains for CMV antigens was verified in vitro. Reportedly, a later analysis found an Asian-associated ancestry cluster had fewer N-insertions than the approximately 700-donor mean. A later analysis found most CMV-associated TCR beta chains apparently HLA-restricted. V- and J-gene trimming of TCR beta was linked (in a later analysis) to a missense DCLRE1C variant.

A multiplex PCR was run with 60 Vbeta primers and 13 Jbeta primers. Measured with immunoSEQ multiplex PCR; TCRdb has only the in-frame clones, and not every one. The sample has approximately 93,000 clones, around 73% seen once. This clone was seen once. Antigen specificity is unknown. This clonotype was sampled from a woman in her 40s in good health and CMV-seronegative. This rearrangement joins TRBV7-9 to TRBJ1-2; TRBD1 might be the D (6 bases). The sequencing sample was made of PBMCs. Here the CDR3 reads CASSLLDRNYGYTF. The CDR3 DNA is TGTGCCAGCAGCCTCTTGGACAGAAACTATGGCTACACCTTC.